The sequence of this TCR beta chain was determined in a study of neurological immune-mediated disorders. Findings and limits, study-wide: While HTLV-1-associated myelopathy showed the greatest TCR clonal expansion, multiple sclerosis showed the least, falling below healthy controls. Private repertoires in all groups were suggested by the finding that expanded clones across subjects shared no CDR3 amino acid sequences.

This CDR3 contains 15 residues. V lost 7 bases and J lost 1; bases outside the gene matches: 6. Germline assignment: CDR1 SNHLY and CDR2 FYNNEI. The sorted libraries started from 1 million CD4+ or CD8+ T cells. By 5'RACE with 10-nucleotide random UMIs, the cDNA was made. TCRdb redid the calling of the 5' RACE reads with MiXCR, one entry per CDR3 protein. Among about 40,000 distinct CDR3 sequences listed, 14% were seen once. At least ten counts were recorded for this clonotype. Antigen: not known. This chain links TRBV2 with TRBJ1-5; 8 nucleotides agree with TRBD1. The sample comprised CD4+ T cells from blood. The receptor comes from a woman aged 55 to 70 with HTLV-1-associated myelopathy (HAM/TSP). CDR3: CASTQTGVSNQPQHF. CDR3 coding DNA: TGTGCCAGCACTCAGACAGGGGTGAGCAATCAGCCCCAGCATTTT.